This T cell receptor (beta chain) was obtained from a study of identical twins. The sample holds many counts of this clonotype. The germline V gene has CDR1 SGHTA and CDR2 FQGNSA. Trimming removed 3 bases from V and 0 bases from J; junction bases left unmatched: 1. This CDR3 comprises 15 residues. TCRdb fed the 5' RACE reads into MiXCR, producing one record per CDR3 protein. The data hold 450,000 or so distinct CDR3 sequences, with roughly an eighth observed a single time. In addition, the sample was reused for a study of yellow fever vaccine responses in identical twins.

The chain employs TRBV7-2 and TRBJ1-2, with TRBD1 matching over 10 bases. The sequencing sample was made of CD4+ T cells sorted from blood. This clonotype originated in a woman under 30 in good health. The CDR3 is CASSFGQGANYGYTF. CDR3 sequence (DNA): TGTGCCAGCAGCTTTGGACAGGGGGCTAACTATGGCTACACCTTC.